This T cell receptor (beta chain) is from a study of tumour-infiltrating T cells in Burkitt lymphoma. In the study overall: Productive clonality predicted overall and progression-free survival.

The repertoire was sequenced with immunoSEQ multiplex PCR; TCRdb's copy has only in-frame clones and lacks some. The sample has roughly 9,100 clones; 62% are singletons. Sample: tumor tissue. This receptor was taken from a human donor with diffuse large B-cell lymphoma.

The chain's CDR3 is CASSPPLRFNQPQHF. In DNA, the CDR3 is TGTGCCAGCAGCCCCCCCCTCAGGTTCAATCAGCCCCAGCATTTT. The chain is built from TRBV6-5 and TRBJ1-5; no clear D. CDR1 is MNHEY and CDR2 is SVGAGI in the germline V gene. V was pared by 6 bases and J by 3 bases, with 15 bases between. This CDR3 comprises 15 residues.